This section outlines one TCR beta chain sequence together with its context. Its antigen is currently unknown. About 0.5 to 1 ug RNA was reverse transcribed with random hexamers. TCRdb used MiXCR to reprocess the immunoSEQ multiplex PCR reads, holding one entry per CDR3 protein. The sample carries more than 150,000 distinct CDR3 sequences, roughly 95% recorded once. This specimen belongs to a study of CD8 T cells in Susac syndrome. Study summary: Among sequenced Susac syndrome patients, more than 5 had active disease and eight or nine were in remission. The Susac syndrome patients were therapy-naive, on corticosteroids, or on intravenous immunoglobulin alone at blood draw. General observations from the study: Clonal expansion was not seen in any Susac syndrome CD4+ T cell repertoire.

The length of the CDR3 is 15 residues. V lost 4 bases to trimming and J lost 7 bases; unmatched junction nucleotides: 6. Germline values: CDR1 MGHDK, CDR2 SYGVNS. The TCR was taken from a human donor with Susac syndrome. The rearrangement joins TRBV25-1 to TRBJ2-3; 12 positions match TRBD2. The sample consisted of CD4+ T cells from PBMCs. The CDR3: CASSAPSGGANTQYF. The CDR3 DNA reads TGTGCCAGCAGTGCCCCTAGCGGGGGGGCAAATACGCAGTATTTT.